Below, 13 T cell receptor beta chains from the same sample are listed, as sequenced in a study of CD8+ T cells in alopecia areata. Reverse transcribed after extraction, RNA yielded cDNA as the sequencing template. Here immunoSEQ multiplex PCR was the method, and the copy in TCRdb shows in-frame clones only, minus some. The sample presents about 270,000 clones, none singletons. The sorting of pooled cutaneous lymph node cells relied on CD4, CD8alpha, NKG2D, NKG2ACE and other markers. The sequencing sample was made of CD4+ T cells sorted from a lymph node. Source of these receptors: a C3H/HeJ mouse with alopecia areata. The mice in this strain carry MHC haplotype H2-k.

This clone has only a few counts. The gene names given are mouse names. The read terminates 4 residues ahead of where the CDR3 ends, so the germline J gene completes it. The same CDR3 arises from other DNA sequences in this sample as well. The chain couples TRBV5 to TRBJ1-2, with TRBD1 as a possible D gene (5 bases). Trimming removed 0 bases from V and 2 bases from J, with 7 bases in between. Germline CDR1 and CDR2: LGHNA and YNLKQL (reference sequence). The CDR3 is made up of 14 amino acids. This CDR3 reads CASSQDGGNSDYTF. The sequenced CDR3 bases are TGTGCCAGCAGCCAAGATGGGGGGAACTCC.

This clone was found a few times. Gene names are mouse gene names. The read finishes 3 residues shy of the CDR3 end, and the germline J gene is used to complete it. Other DNA variants within this sample encode the same CDR3. This sequence joins TRBV1 and TRBJ1-6; 10 nucleotides line up with TRBD1. TRBJ1-6 is filed as an ORF, its function uncertain. The CDR3 consists of 16 residues. The germline V gene encodes CDR1 NSQYPW and CDR2 LRSPGD (reference sequence). The V segment lost 4 bases and the J segment 4 bases; nucleotides outside the gene matches: 4. The CDR3 DNA, read in part, is TGCACCTGCAGTGGCCGGGACAGGGGATATAATTCGCCC. Protein product: CTCSGRDRGYNSP. The whole CDR3 sequence reads CTCSGRDRGYNSPLYF.

In the case of this clone: The gene names given are mouse names. The missing CDR3 end, 4 residues past where the read stops, is filled in from the germline J gene. V and J are TRBV13-3 and TRBJ2-5, with 8 bases that match TRBD2. This CDR3 region has 14 residues. The germline gives CDR1 NNHDY, CDR2 SYVADS. The CDR3 DNA, read in part, is TGTGCCAGCAGGCCCGCTGGGGGGAGAGAC. Translated: CASRPAGGRD. The entire CDR3 is CASRPAGGRDTQYF.

Comment on this clone: Any gene name here is a mouse gene name. The read comes to an end 4 residues before the CDR3 does, leaving the germline J gene to fill in the end. Additional DNA sequences in this sample encode the identical CDR3. The chain recombines TRBV19 with TRBJ2-1; D might be TRBD2 (5 bases). Trimming took 2 bases from V and 4 from J, leaving 10 bases between them. The germline V gene encodes CDR1 FNHDT and CDR2 SITEND (reference sequence). CDR3 size: 14 residues. CDR3 residues: CASSILGGYAEQFF. CDR3 DNA (partial): TGTGCCAGCAGTATCCTGGGAGGGTATGCT. The full variable domain, in which reference TRBV19 and TRBJ2-1 provide the parts outside the CDR3, is GGIITQTPKFLIGQEGQKLTLKCQQNFNHDTMYWYRQDSGKGLRLIYYSITENDLQKGDLSEGYDASREKKSSFSLTVTSAQKNEMAVFLCASSILGGYAEQFFGPGTRLTVL.

This clone showed up just a few times. Mouse germline and gene names are used. The read terminates 4 residues ahead of where the CDR3 ends, so the germline J gene completes it. The chain is built from TRBV1 and TRBJ2-5, with 8 bases aligning to TRBD2. The ends lost 4 bases at V and 3 bases at J; junction bases unmatched: 3. This CDR3 is built from 14 residues. Germline V gene lookup returns CDR1 NSQYPW and CDR2 LRSPGD (reference sequence). The CDR3 DNA, read in part, is TGCACCTGCAGTGGCTGGGGGGCGCAAGAC. Translated, it gives CTCSGWGAQD. The full CDR3 is CTCSGWGAQDTQYF.

Turning to this clone: Germline and genes: mouse. The read ends 4 residues before the CDR3 terminus; that terminus is restored from the germline J gene. The V and J genes are TRBV1 and TRBJ2-1; 9 bases map to TRBD2. The CDR3 consists of 14 residues. V lost 4 bases to trimming and J lost 2 bases; unmatched junction nucleotides: 0. Looked up from germline, CDR1 is NSQYPW and CDR2 is LRSPGD (reference sequence). CDR3 sequence reads: CTCSGLGDYAEQFF. The sequenced part of the CDR3 DNA is TGCACCTGCAGTGGACTGGGGGACTATGCT.

This clone has more than one count but fewer than ten. Gene names refer to mouse genes. Read sequence stops 4 residues before the CDR3 end, and the germline J gene provides the missing end. The V call is TRBV5, the J call TRBJ2-1; 7 nucleotides match TRBD1. This CDR3 comprises 16 residues. The V and J ends lost 2 bases and 2 bases, in that order; junction bases with no gene match: 6. The V gene's germline CDR1 is LGHNA and CDR2 YNLKQL (reference sequence). This CDR3 is CASSQFDREDYAEQFF. The sequenced part of the CDR3 DNA is TGTGCCAGCAGCCAATTCGACAGGGAGGACTATGCT.

In its sample, this clone was seen a few times. Genes and germline come from the mouse. The CDR3 is cut off 3 residues early in the read; its end comes from the germline J gene. The chain carries TRBV1 and TRBJ1-6; 10 bases map to TRBD1. TRBJ1-6 is placed among ORFs of uncertain function. The germline CDR1 and CDR2 sequences are NSQYPW and LRSPGD (reference sequence). Unmatched junction bases numbered 7, after V lost 0 bases and J lost 5 bases. The CDR3 extends over 18 amino acids. The CDR3: CTCSADWDRGGDNSPLYF. The CDR3 DNA, read in part, is TGCACCTGCAGTGCAGATTGGGACAGGGGTGGAGATAATTCGCCC.

This clone has more than one count but fewer than ten. The gene names given are mouse names. The read gets to within 4 residues of the CDR3 end, and the germline J gene fills in the rest. V and J are TRBV19 and TRBJ1-2; 7 nucleotides match TRBD1. Germline-derived CDR1 and CDR2 are FNHDT and SITEND (reference sequence). The CDR3 covers 11 residues. The sequenced part of the CDR3 DNA is TGTGCCAGCAGTAACAGGGGC. This codes for CASSNRG. The entire CDR3 reads CASSNRGDYTF.

Worth noting for this clone: The germline and genes are mouse ones. The CDR3 here is CASSPLTGAEVFF. The sequenced CDR3 bases are TGTGCCAGCAGTCCTCTAACAGGGGCA. J is TRBJ1-1 and V is TRBV13-1, with 7 bases aligning to TRBD1. Read data end 4 residues before the CDR3 end; the end is taken from the germline J gene. CDR3 length equals 13 residues. The germline CDR1 and CDR2 sequences are NSHNY and SYGAGN.

This clone was detected only a few times. Gene names follow the mouse nomenclature. The same CDR3 can be traced to other DNA sequences in this sample. The CDR3 DNA, read in part, is TGTGCCTGGAGTCTGGGGGGGCGCGCTGCAGAA. Translation: CAWSLGGRAAE. The CDR3 in full is CAWSLGGRAAETLYF. The chain links TRBV31 to TRBJ2-3; 8 nucleotides line up with TRBD2. The DNA ends 4 residues before the CDR3 does, and the rest of the CDR3 is filled in from the germline J gene. V gave up 0 bases and J gave up 2 bases; unmatched junction bases: 4. The CDR3 contains 15 residues. Germline V gene data show CDR1 as GKSSPN and CDR2 as SITVG.

As for this clone: Genes here carry mouse names. With the read ending 4 residues before the CDR3 end, the germline J gene is used to fill in that end. The chain recombines TRBV19 with TRBJ2-2, with 8 positions matching TRBD2. Germline V gene sequence: CDR1 FNHDT, CDR2 SITEND (reference sequence). V lost 5 bases and J lost 1; bases outside the gene matches: 1. This CDR3 contains 14 residues. The CDR3 bases that were read are TGTGCCAGCAGACTGGGGGTAAACACCGGG. Protein product: CASRLGVNTG. The CDR3, in full, reads CASRLGVNTGQLYF.

This clone was counted only a few times. Gene names and germline match the mouse. With the read ending 4 residues before the CDR3 end, the germline J gene is used to fill in that end. The chain joins TRBV13-3 to TRBJ2-3, with TRBD1 identical over 7 bases. Germline trimming cut 0 bases from V and 2 bases from J; bases unmatched to any gene: 6. The germline gives CDR1 NNHDY, CDR2 SYVADS. The CDR3 consists of 16 residues. CDR3 bases read: TGTGCCAGCAGTGATGAACAGGGGATTAATGCAGAA. It specifies CASSDEQGINAE. The complete CDR3 sequence is CASSDEQGINAETLYF.